This T cell receptor (beta chain) came from a study of OX40 agonist ivuxolimab in advanced cancers. Assay: immunoSEQ multiplex PCR; the TCRdb copy retains only in-frame clones and omits some. Of 65,000 to 75,000 clones in the sample, over 85% were seen once. Germline V CDR1 and CDR2: SGHTA, FQGNSA. The CDR3 has 12 residues. The V and J ends lost 0 bases and 12 bases respectively, with 12 bases between them. The specimen comprised CD4+ or CD8+ T cells sorted from blood, sampled in a trial of the OX40 agonist ivuxolimab. The receptor was derived from an adult with an advanced solid tumor such as melanoma, head and neck, liver or kidney cancer. The V gene is TRBV7-2, the J gene TRBJ2-7; D might be TRBD1 or TRBD2, each matching 6 bases. The CDR3 coding sequence is TGTGCCAGCAGCTTAGCAGGGGGGAATCGGTACTTC. It specifies CASSLAGGNRYF.